This T cell receptor (delta chain) appears in the sequencing data of a study of γδ T cells in repeated Plasmodium falciparum infection. The study's findings and limits: Repeated controlled infections reportedly drove waves of new clonotype selection in Vdelta2-negative, mostly Vdelta1+, gammadelta repertoires. Compared with Australian children, Malian Vdelta2-negative repertoires seemed more clonal, less diverse, less shared. Malian donors came from one small rural village, predominantly one ethnic group.

Gammadelta T cells were flow-sorted from PBMC into Vgamma9/Vdelta2+ and Vdelta2-negative populations for bulk analysis. This clone was seen ten or more times. Its antigen remains unknown. A far bigger clonotype differs at one base, so this is likely a read error. Distinct nucleotide sequences in the sample also encode this CDR3. This CDR3 region has 24 residues. The V and J ends lost 5 bases and 4 bases, in that order; junction bases with no gene match: 34. Germline CDR1 reads TSWWSYY; CDR2 reads QGS. TCRdb reanalyzed the multiplex PCR reads using CATT. The sample has tens of thousands of delta-chain clones, roughly 2% seen once; the top ten hold 24%.

The rearrangement joins TRDV1 to TRDJ2, with 7 bases that match TRDD3. Sequenced: gamma-delta T cells from blood. The sequence derives from a pool of human donors (malaria-infected and uninfected, not separated). CDR3 in DNA: TGTGCTCTTGGGAAGCGTCTGGCAATACTTTTCAAACTCCTTGGGGATATGTCGACAGCACAACTCTTCTTT. It codes for CALGKRLAILFKLLGDMSTAQLFF.